The 27 T cell receptor beta chains below come from one sample, sequenced in a study of T cell responses to AZD1222 COVID-19 vaccine. The repertoire was sequenced with immunoSEQ multiplex PCR; TCRdb's copy has only in-frame clones and lacks some. The profile covers about 79,000 clones, with roughly 87% appearing a single time and roughly 27% taken by the ten largest. This specimen was peripheral blood, taken 28 days after the second AZD1222 dose. The receptors here all came from an adult who received the AZD1222 COVID-19 vaccine.

The chain is built from TRBV19 and TRBJ2-1; D gene uncertain. The germline V and J ends were trimmed by 7 bases and 6 bases, with 19 bases remaining between them. In germline, CDR1 is LNHDA, CDR2 SQIVND (reference sequence). CDR3 length: 15 amino acids. The CDR3 nucleotides are TGTGCCAGTACCCAGGCCCTCGGCTTCCCCAATGAGCAGTTCTTC. Its protein product is CASTQALGFPNEQFF.

This chain connects TRBV6-6 to TRBJ1-1, with D possibly matching TRBD1 (5 bases). Trimming pared 4 bases from V and 0 bases from J, leaving 12 bases between. From germline, CDR1 is MNHNY and CDR2 SVGAGI (reference sequence). The CDR3 spans 15 residues. CDR3 nucleotide sequence: TGTGCCAGCAGTTGGGGACTTAAAATGAACACTGAAGCTTTCTTT. Translation gives CASSWGLKMNTEAFF.

The rearrangement joins TRBV19 to TRBJ1-5, with 10 nucleotides matching TRBD1. The junction had 10 bases not matched to a gene; V was cut back by 7 bases and J by 7 bases. CDR1 and CDR2 (germline): LNHDA, SQIVND (reference sequence). There are 15 residues in the CDR3. Written as DNA, the CDR3 is TGTGCCAGTAAAACCGACAGGGGGCATGGACAGCCCCAGCATTTT. Translated: CASKTDRGHGQPQHF.

The CDR3 sequence: CASSTSADRSQNIQYF. The CDR3, as DNA: TGTGCCAGCAGTACATCGGCGGACAGGTCCCAAAACATTCAGTACTTC. The J gene is TRBJ2-4, the V gene TRBV6-6, with 7 bases fitting TRBD1. Germline V gene data show CDR1 as MNHNY and CDR2 as SVGAGI (reference sequence). This CDR3 is built from 16 residues. V gave up 5 bases and J gave up 5 bases; unmatched junction bases: 12.

The genes are TRBV28 and TRBJ1-2; 7 bases are shared with TRBD1. Germline assignment: CDR1 MDHEN and CDR2 SYDVKM. V was clipped by 10 bases and J by 11 bases; unmatched bases: 19. CDR3 length equals 14 residues. In DNA, the CDR3 is TGTGCCACTACCTTCCCCGGGAACTACAGGGGTTACACCTTC. Translated, it gives CATTFPGNYRGYTF.

This sequence joins TRBV7-2 and TRBJ1-2, with D maybe TRBD1 (5 bases). Germline CDR1 is SGHTA and CDR2 is FQGNSA. CDR3 length: 15 residues. V lost 5 bases and J 4 bases, leaving 17 bases between the germline ends. The CDR3 DNA is TGTGCCAGCAGCCCAGCTCAGGGCAGGACCTATGGCTACACCTTC. It codes for CASSPAQGRTYGYTF.

The chain uses TRBV2 and TRBJ1-5, with D uncertain. The germline V gene has CDR1 SNHLY and CDR2 FYNNEI. V lost 6 bases and J lost 0, with 6 bases in between. The CDR3 has 13 residues. This chain's CDR3 is CASSPYSNQPQHF. The CDR3 DNA is TGTGCCAGCAGCCCTTATAGCAATCAGCCCCAGCATTTT.

The chain employs TRBV7-2 and TRBJ2-7; maybe TRBD2 (6 bases). The V gene's germline CDR1 is SGHTA and CDR2 FQGNSA. The CDR3 has 13 amino acids. V lost 5 bases to trimming and J lost 5 bases, with 13 bases between them. CDR3 sequence reads: CASSNPGLDEQYF. CDR3 DNA: TGTGCCAGCAGCAACCCGGGACTCGACGAGCAGTACTTC.

V is TRBV2 and J is TRBJ1-2; 8 bases agree with TRBD1. Germline V gene sequence: CDR1 SNHLY, CDR2 FYNNEI. The CDR3 length is 10 residues. Trimming took 8 bases from V and 10 from J; bases not matched to a gene: 3. The CDR3 DNA is TGTGCCAGCCTCAGGGGGCTCTACACCTTC. Translation: CASLRGLYTF.

The CDR3 DNA is TGTGCCAGTACTCAGACAGGGGTTCACAATCAGCCCCAGCATTTT. Residues: CASTQTGVHNQPQHF. The chain uses TRBV19 and TRBJ1-5, with 8 bases matching TRBD1. The V segment lost 7 bases and the J segment 3 bases; nucleotides outside the gene matches: 8. The germline CDR1 and CDR2 sequences are LNHDA and SQIVND (reference sequence). The CDR3 contains 15 residues.

This CDR3 is CATSGTSGRAVNTQYF. The CDR3 bases are TGTGCCACTTCCGGGACTAGCGGGAGGGCCGTAAATACGCAGTATTTT. The rearrangement links TRBV28 to TRBJ2-3; the match to TRBD2 covers 16 bases. The germline gives CDR1 MDHEN, CDR2 SYDVKM. V lost 10 bases to trimming and J lost 7 bases; unmatched junction nucleotides: 11. The CDR3 has 16 residues.

The rearrangement joins TRBV15 to TRBJ1-5; D is undetermined. Trimming removed 0 bases from V and 2 bases from J, with 5 bases in between. In germline, CDR1 is LNHNV, CDR2 YYDKDF (reference sequence). The CDR3 spans 14 residues. CDR3 amino acids: CATSRDRGNQPQHF. The DNA of the CDR3 is TGTGCCACCAGCAGAGACAGAGGCAATCAGCCCCAGCATTTT. Combining the CDR3 with reference TRBV15 and TRBJ1-5 gives the whole variable domain DAMVIQNPRYQVTQFGKPVTLSCSQTLNHNVMYWYQQKSSQAPKLLFHYYDKDFNNEADTPDNFQSRRPNTSFCFLDIRSPGLGDTAMYLCATSRDRGNQPQHFGDGTRLSIL.

This clone was seen more than once but under ten times. The chain is built from TRBV5-4 and TRBJ1-2, with D uncertain. V lost 1 base, J lost 0 bases, and 10 bases lay in between. The CDR3 has 15 residues. CDR1 is SGHNT and CDR2 is YYREEE in the germline V gene (reference sequence). CDR3 sequence: CASSLYRSTNYGYTF. DNA for the CDR3: TGTGCCAGCAGCTTGTATCGGAGTACTAACTATGGCTACACCTTC.

This rearrangement joins TRBV4-3 to TRBJ1-3, with no clear D. The CDR3 has 17 amino acids. CDR1 is LGHNA, CDR2 YSLEER, per germline. V was trimmed by 1 base and J by 0 bases, leaving 13 bases between them. The CDR3 here is CASSQGFGIYSGNTIYF. The CDR3 DNA reads TGCGCCAGCAGCCAAGGTTTTGGGATCTACTCTGGAAACACCATATATTTT.

The chain uses TRBV5-1 and TRBJ2-1; the match to TRBD2 covers 10 bases. Germline CDR1 reads SGHRS; CDR2 reads YFSETQ. Trimming took 4 bases from V and 7 from J; bases not matched to a gene: 8. The CDR3 runs 15 residues. CDR3 bases: TGCGCCAGCAGCCCCTTAGCGGGAGGCAAGAATGAGCAGTTCTTC. It is translated as CASSPLAGGKNEQFF. Combining the CDR3 with reference TRBV5-1 and TRBJ2-1 gives the whole variable domain KAGVTQTPRYLIKTRGQQVTLSCSPISGHRSVSWYQQTPGQGLQFLFEYFSETQRNKGNFPGRFSGRQFSNSRSEMNVSTLELGDSALYLCASSPLAGGKNEQFFGPGTRLTVL.

This clone was recorded once. J is TRBJ2-3 and V is TRBV4-2, with no clear D. The CDR3 is 17 residues long. Per germline, CDR1 LGHNA and CDR2 YNFKEQ. V was clipped by 0 bases and J by 6 bases, with 19 bases between them. The CDR3 reads CASSQDGPSGSGDTQYF. DNA for the CDR3: TGTGCCAGCAGCCAAGACGGGCCTAGTGGGTCCGGGGATACGCAGTATTTT.

The chain links TRBV9 to TRBJ2-7; D remains unclear. Germline V CDR1 and CDR2: SGDLS, YYNGEE. V lost 0 bases and J lost 4, with 17 bases in between. This CDR3 spans 16 amino acids. CDR3 amino acids: CASSVVPGVPPYEQYF. CDR3 nucleotides: TGTGCCAGCAGCGTAGTGCCCGGAGTCCCCCCTTACGAGCAGTACTTC.

The chain combines TRBV25-1 with TRBJ2-1; D call uncertain. V lost 4 bases and J 8 bases, leaving 9 bases between the germline ends. The length of the CDR3 is 12 residues. CDR1 and CDR2 from the germline V gene are MGHDK and SYGVNS. The CDR3, as DNA: TGTGCCAGCAGTGCCCTAGTCTATGAGCAGTTCTTC. Amino acids: CASSALVYEQFF.

The chain joins TRBV27 to TRBJ1-2; the match to TRBD1 covers 9 bases. Unmatched junction bases numbered 7, after V lost 4 bases and J lost 4 bases. Germline-derived CDR1 and CDR2 are MNHEY and SMNVEV (reference sequence). There are 15 residues in the CDR3. CDR3 bases: TGTGCCAGCAGTTCGCCCGACAGGGGGGTCTATGGCTACACCTTC. It specifies CASSSPDRGVYGYTF.

This chain uses TRBV6-5 with TRBJ1-1; tentative D call: TRBD1 (5 bases). From germline, CDR1 is MNHEY and CDR2 SVGAGI. The CDR3 covers 12 residues. V dropped 5 bases and J dropped 8 bases, with 12 bases sitting between them. CDR3 sequence: CASSTYRGEAFF. The CDR3 coding sequence is TGTGCCAGCAGTACTTACCGGGGGGAAGCTTTCTTT.

This clone has only one observation. The chain is built from TRBV27 and TRBJ2-7; D might be TRBD2 (5 bases). The CDR3 totals 14 residues. Looked up from germline, CDR1 is MNHEY and CDR2 is SMNVEV (reference sequence). V lost 5 bases to trimming and J lost 2 bases, with 13 bases between them. The CDR3 spells CASSASEGAYEQYF. The CDR3 coding sequence is TGTGCCAGCAGTGCGAGCGAGGGAGCCTACGAGCAGTACTTC.

The chain carries TRBV9 and TRBJ2-7; D ambiguous. Germline V gene lookup returns CDR1 SGDLS and CDR2 YYNGEE. This CDR3 has 16 amino acids. Trimming removed 0 bases at V and 0 bases at J, with 13 bases between. The CDR3 sequence: CASSVDPAPASYEQYF. CDR3 in DNA: TGTGCCAGCAGCGTAGATCCGGCGCCGGCCTCCTACGAGCAGTACTTC.

The chain links TRBV29-1 to TRBJ2-5, with D possibly matching TRBD2 (6 bases). V lost 6 bases, J lost 7 bases, and 12 bases lay in between. Germline lookup yields CDR1 SQVTM and CDR2 ANQGSEA. This CDR3 has 11 amino acids. The CDR3 loop reads CSVAGLGTQYF. CDR3 nucleotides: TGCAGCGTGGCGGGACTTGGGACCCAGTACTTC.

The rearrangement uses TRBV5-6 and TRBJ2-7; the D gene is possibly TRBD1 (5 bases). Germline CDR1 SGHDT, CDR2 YYEEEE. This CDR3 is built from 14 residues. The V gene lost 0 bases and the J gene lost 7 bases, with 14 bases spanning the gap. The CDR3 sequence is CASSLANQGYEQYF. As DNA, the CDR3 is TGTGCCAGCAGCTTGGCGAATCAGGGTTATGAGCAGTACTTC.

V is TRBV13 and J is TRBJ2-3; D unresolved. Trimming removed 5 bases at V and 0 bases at J, with 6 bases between. Germline V lookup: CDR1 PRHDT, CDR2 FYEKMQ (reference sequence). There are 13 residues in the CDR3. CDR3: CASSRTSTDTQYF. CDR3 nucleotide sequence: TGTGCCAGCAGCCGAACTAGCACAGATACGCAGTATTTT.

V usage is TRBV27 and J usage is TRBJ2-7; either TRBD1 or TRBD2 may fit D (5 bases each). The V and J ends lost 7 bases and 2 bases respectively, with 18 bases between them. Germline CDR1 is MNHEY and CDR2 is SMNVEV (reference sequence). The CDR3 extends over 15 amino acids. DNA for the CDR3: TGTGCCAGCACCAACTTTCCGGGACCTCCCTACGAGCAGTACTTC. Its translation is CASTNFPGPPYEQYF.

The CDR3 DNA reads as TGTGCCAGCAGTTACTTCGGGATCCGGAAAGAGACCCAGTACTTC. This sequence encodes CASSYFGIRKETQYF. V usage is TRBV6-2 or TRBV6-3 and J usage is TRBJ2-5, with D possibly TRBD2 on 5 matching bases. Trimming removed 1 base at V and 3 bases at J, with 12 bases between. This CDR3 spans 15 amino acids. Per germline, CDR1 MNHEY and CDR2 SVGEGT.